This T cell receptor beta chain was identified during a study of tumor and adjacent non-tumor tissue in lung cancer. The CDR3 sequence is 14 residues long. RNA was extracted from bulk tissue without any cell sorting. Three rounds of nested PCR, following a modified ARM-PCR protocol, produced the TCRbeta library. TCRdb reprocessed the multiplex PCR reads with MiXCR, giving one entry per CDR3 protein. The table lists 55,000 to 70,000 distinct CDR3 sequences, just under 60% of them singletons. Concerning this clonotype itself: The junction differs from germline at one of its ends, possibly a read error.

The sequence was obtained from a man over 45 with non-small cell lung cancer. Material for sequencing was lung tumor tissue. J is TRBJ1-4 and V is TRBV12-3 or TRBV12-4; D not certain. In DNA, the CDR3 is TGTGCCGGCAGTATCACAGAACTTAATGAAAAACTTTTTTTT. This translates into CAGSITELNEKLFF.